This entry features one T cell receptor beta chain sequence. What it recognizes is unknown. This entry comes from a study of T cell responses to AZD1222 COVID-19 vaccine. Points from the study as a whole: Seropositivity was recorded at baseline in only a handful of AZD1222 recipients.

Method: immunoSEQ multiplex PCR; TCRdb's copy keeps in-frame clones and lacks some. This sample has 95,000 to 150,000 clones, with around 93% found just once. The TCR sequence derives from an adult in good health. The sequencing here drew on peripheral blood, taken on day 0 of AZD1222 vaccination.

The CDR3 loop reads CASSTLGALGDTQYF. CDR3 bases: TGTGCCAGCAGTACCCTGGGCGCGTTGGGAGATACGCAGTATTTT. The chain links TRBV6-2 or TRBV6-3 to TRBJ2-3, with D hard to call. Per germline, CDR1 MNHEY and CDR2 SVGEGT. The CDR3 length is 15 residues. Trimming took off 5 bases at V and 5 bases at J, with 17 bases between the two ends.